This is a list of T cell receptor beta chains from one sample in a study of blood T cell repertoires in COVID-19. Only in-frame clones appear in the TCRdb table, and some are missing; sequencing was by immunoSEQ multiplex PCR. The sample has approximately 24,000 clones; less than 90% are singletons. Sequenced material: peripheral blood. Every receptor here comes from a man between 70 and 80 years old with COVID-19, enrolled during active disease. Each CDR3 is given with its conserved first and last residue. A D gene is named only where the DNA matches it firmly. Clone size, where shown, is once, few, many, or a class for clones that have expanded.

.,TRBD2,TRBJ2-7,TRBV29-1,TGCAGCGTTGTCCGGCTAGCGGGATCCTACGAGCAGTACTTC,CSVVRLAGSYEQYF
.,TRBD1,TRBJ2-2,TRBV7-8,TGTGCCAGCAGCTTAGGCACAATCGGGACAGTCACCGGGGAGCTGTTTTTT,CASSLGTIGTVTGELFF
few,TRBD1,TRBJ1-6,TRBV4-1,TGCGCCAGCAGCCAGCCGACAGGGGGCGCGTCTTCACCCCTCCACTTT,CASSQPTGGASSPLHF
.,TRBD2,TRBJ2-7,TRBV6-5,TGTGCCAGCAGATTTGGACTAGCAGGCTCCTACGAGCAGTACTTC,CASRFGLAGSYEQYF
.,.,TRBJ1-6,TRBV18,TGTGCCAGCTCACCATTCCCGAGCTATAATTCACCCCTCCACTTT,CASSPFPSYNSPLHF
.,.,TRBJ2-2,TRBV5-1,TGCGCCAGCACCCGAGGGACTTACAACACCGGGGAGCTGTTTTTT,CASTRGTYNTGELFF
.,.,TRBJ2-7,TRBV10-3,TGTGCCATCAAACACCCGAACTCCTACGAGCAGTACTTC,CAIKHPNSYEQYF
.,.,TRBJ2-3,TRBV20-1,TGCAGTGCTAGTGCCCGGGTACGTACAGATACGCAGTATTTT,CSASARVRTDTQYF
.,.,TRBJ2-5,TRBV5-1,TGCGCCAGCAGCTTGTCGCAGGGGCAATTGGAGACCCAGTACTTC,CASSLSQGQLETQYF
.,.,TRBJ1-2,TRBV7-9,TGTGCCAGCAGCCCGGTCAGGGAAGGGGGCTACACCTTC,CASSPVREGGYTF
.,.,TRBJ1-1,TRBV27,TGTGCCAGCAGTGCACAGACAGGACTGAACACTGAAGCTTTCTTT,CASSAQTGLNTEAFF
.,.,TRBJ1-5,TRBV5-8,TGTGCCAGCAGCTTGGCTCGGGGTATTGGCAATCAGCCCCAGCATTTT,CASSLARGIGNQPQHF
.,TRBD2,TRBJ2-1,TRBV6-5,TGTGCCAGCAGCCGGACTAGTAATGAGCAGTTCTTC,CASSRTSNEQFF
.,.,TRBJ1-1,TRBV18,TGTGCCAGCTCACCACGGGTTTTGACAGATGGCTTGTACACTGAAGCTTTCTTT,CASSPRVLTDGLYTEAFF
few,.,TRBJ1-3,TRBV4-1,TGCGCCAGCAGCCAAGAGAGGTGGCCGAGCTCTGGAAACACCATATATTTT,CASSQERWPSSGNTIYF
.,TRBD1,TRBJ1-2,TRBV5-1,TGCGCCAGCAGCCCGAACAGGGGGCGGATCTATGGCTACACCTTC,CASSPNRGRIYGYTF
.,.,TRBJ2-1,TRBV11-2,TGTGCCAGCAGCTTAGCACAGCGGTTCTACAATGAGCAGTTCTTC,CASSLAQRFYNEQFF
.,TRBD2,TRBJ2-2,TRBV30,TGTGCCTGGAGGACCCCGCGGGCTAGCGGGCCCCATTTT,CAWRTPRASGPHF
.,.,TRBJ1-2,TRBV6-5,TGTGCCAGCAGTTACTCGAGGGAAACCTATGGCTACACCTTC,CASSYSRETYGYTF
.,TRBD1,TRBJ2-5,TRBV7-8,TGTGCCAGCAGCTCGGACAGGGGAACCCAAGAGACCCAGTACTTC,CASSSDRGTQETQYF
.,TRBD1,TRBJ1-2,TRBV6-1,TGTGCCAGCAGTGAGAAAACAGGGGGAGGCTATGGCTACACCTTC,CASSEKTGGGYGYTF
.,TRBD2,TRBJ2-3,TRBV7-2,TGTGCCAGCAGCTTAATGCAGCGGGGCTGGGGTACAGATACGCAGTATTTT,CASSLMQRGWGTDTQYF
.,.,TRBJ1-4,TRBV11-2,TGTGCCAGCAGACCCACTGGAGGATTTAGTGGCGAAAAACTGTTTTTT,CASRPTGGFSGEKLFF
.,TRBD2,TRBJ2-1,TRBV6-5,TGTGCCAGCAGTAGACCGGGACTAGCTTACAATGAGCAGTTCTTC,CASSRPGLAYNEQFF
.,TRBD1,TRBJ1-1,TRBV12-3/TRBV12-4,TGTGCCAGCAGTTTGGGACAGGGAACTGAAGCTTTCTTT,CASSLGQGTEAFF
.,TRBD2,TRBJ2-7,TRBV7-2,TGTGCCAGCAGCTGGACTAGCGGGAGCTCCTACGAGCAGTACTTC,CASSWTSGSSYEQYF